This entry concerns a single T cell receptor (beta chain). What it binds is not known. The data originate from a study of cytomegalovirus exposure and HLA in healthy donors. General study points: CMV antigen specificity was confirmed in vitro for a few CMV-associated chains. A few V segments could not be told apart, such as TRBV6-2 and TRBV6-3, and were left out.

The CDR3 has 14 amino acids. The germline V gene encodes CDR1 SGHTA and CDR2 FQGNSA. Trimming cost V 1 base and J 5 bases, with 8 bases left between them. Amplification used 60 Vbeta primers and 13 Jbeta primers. Clones were read by immunoSEQ multiplex PCR, and TCRdb kept only the in-frame ones, dropping some. This sample carries some 160,000 clones, 80% to 85% of them seen once, and the ten largest clones take around 3.2%. The chain links TRBV7-2 to TRBJ2-2; unclear D gene. The sequenced sample was PBMCs. This sequence was found in a male donor in good health and CMV-seronegative. CDR3 bases: TGTGCCAGCAGCTTAGAAGCTCTGACCGGGGAGCTGTTTTTT. Translating gives CASSLEALTGELFF.